These T cell receptor beta chains were read from a single sample in a study of blood T cell repertoires in COVID-19. Here immunoSEQ multiplex PCR was the method, and the copy in TCRdb shows in-frame clones only, minus some. Of about 63,000 clones in the sample, around 80% were seen once. Specimen: peripheral blood. These TCRs come from a human donor in a cohort sampled during active COVID-19. Both conserved end residues are part of each CDR3. D genes are given only for firm matches. Rows give clone size only sometimes, using once, few, many, or a class for an expanded clone.

size	V	D	J	CDR3	DNA
.	TRBV7-2	TRBD1	TRBJ1-2	CASSSWPRGRDYGYTF	TGTGCCAGCAGCAGCTGGCCCAGGGGGCGCGACTATGGCTACACCTTC
few	TRBV7-9	TRBD1	TRBJ2-7	CASSNRDRPYEQYF	TGTGCCAGCAGTAACCGGGACAGACCCTACGAGCAGTACTTC
once	TRBV7-2	.	TRBJ2-1	CASRADSYNEQFF	TGTGCCAGCAGGGCCGACAGCTACAATGAGCAGTTCTTC
.	TRBV5-1	.	TRBJ1-1	CASSLIGTEAFF	TGCGCCAGCAGCTTAATCGGCACTGAAGCTTTCTTT
.	TRBV9	.	TRBJ1-1	CASSRGSMNTEAFF	TGTGCCAGCAGCAGAGGGTCGATGAACACTGAAGCTTTCTTT
.	TRBV6-5	.	TRBJ1-1	CASSSTVMNTEAFF	TGTGCCAGCAGTTCCACAGTCATGAACACTGAAGCTTTCTTT
.	TRBV4-3	TRBD1	TRBJ2-2	CASSQRDRGLGGELFF	TGCGCCAGCAGCCAACGTGACAGGGGATTAGGCGGGGAGCTGTTTTTT
once	TRBV6-5	TRBD2	TRBJ2-1	CASSYGLAGDNEQFF	TGTGCCAGCAGTTACGGACTAGCAGGGGACAATGAGCAGTTCTTC
.	TRBV7-8	.	TRBJ1-6	CASSLDSHYSPLHF	TGTGCCAGCAGCTTAGACAGCCATTATTCACCCCTCCACTTT
.	TRBV3-1/TRBV3-2	.	TRBJ1-3	CASSQDEGDGNTIYF	TGTGCCAGCAGCCAAGATGAAGGGGATGGAAACACCATATATTTT
.	TRBV11-3	.	TRBJ1-1	CASSLGANTEAFF	TGTGCCAGCAGCTTGGGAGCGAACACTGAAGCTTTCTTT
.	TRBV12-3/TRBV12-4	.	TRBJ1-1	CASSFAGEAFF	TGTGCCAGCAGTTTCGCCGGTGAAGCTTTCTTT
.	TRBV5-4	TRBD2	TRBJ2-1	CASRRASGGSFNEQFF	TGTGCCAGCAGGCGAGCTAGCGGGGGGTCCTTCAATGAGCAGTTCTTC
.	TRBV7-2	TRBD1	TRBJ2-5	CASSKGTGGRETQYF	TGTGCCAGCAGCAAAGGGACAGGGGGCCGAGAGACCCAGTACTTC
.	TRBV28	.	TRBJ1-1	CASSLNSYTEAFF	TGTGCCAGCAGTCTTAACAGCTACACTGAAGCTTTCTTT
.	TRBV27	.	TRBJ1-1	CASGQFMNTEAFF	TGTGCCAGCGGACAGTTCATGAACACTGAAGCTTTCTTT
once	TRBV19	.	TRBJ2-7	CATEDRARSYEQYF	TGTGCCACTGAGGACAGAGCTCGTTCCTACGAGCAGTACTTC